This entry lists 5 T cell receptor beta chains sequenced from one sample in a study of blood T cells in healthy people across ages. Alongside a J-beta primer mix, a sample-barcoded 5' primer served in a second PCR lasting about 7 to 12 cycles. Using its own MiXCR run on the 5' RACE reads, TCRdb lists one record per CDR3 protein. The profile covers 760,000 or so distinct CDR3 sequences, with more than 20% appearing a single time and 9.4% taken by the ten largest. The same data also went into a second study, on T cells of mothers and their children.

The sample comprised blood. All receptors derive from a boy aged 5-17 years in good health.

The chain uses TRBV20-1 and TRBJ2-4; D gene ambiguous. CDR1 and CDR2 from the germline V gene are DFQATT and SNEGSKA (reference sequence). The CDR3 runs to 13 residues. V lost 6 bases and J lost 0, with 9 bases in between. CDR3 protein: CSAPMLAKNIQYF. The CDR3, as DNA: TGCAGTGCCCCGATGCTAGCCAAAAACATTCAGTACTTC.

This clonotype was seen more than once but under ten times. The J gene is TRBJ2-7, the V gene TRBV11-3; D is perhaps TRBD2 (5 bases). Deletions cut 4 bases from V and 4 bases from J, with 14 bases between. Germline CDR1 SGHNT, CDR2 YENEEA. This CDR3 comprises 14 residues. The CDR3 protein is CASSSSGLSYEQYF. The CDR3 nucleotides read TGTGCCAGCAGCTCCTCGGGATTATCGTACGAGCAGTACTTC.

A remark on this clonotype: Mismatch with germline at one junction end may stem from a read error. The chain employs TRBV4-1 and TRBJ2-5, with a tentative D call TRBD2 (5 bases). This CDR3 contains 15 residues. Germline CDR1 reads MGHRA; CDR2 reads YSYEKL. CDR3 sequence: CAGSQVSPGQETQYF. In nucleotides, the CDR3 is TGCGCCGGCAGCCAAGTCTCGCCGGGACAAGAGACCCAGTACTTC.

V is TRBV21-1 and J is TRBJ2-6; the listed D gene, TRBD1, was not tested against the DNA. TRBV21-1 is a pseudogene segment. This CDR3 spans 14 amino acids. CDR3 DNA: TGTGCCACCTCGGGGCCTTCTGGGGCCAACGTCCTGACTTTC. Translating gives CATSGPSGANVLTF.

At least ten counts were recorded for this clonotype. This rearrangement joins TRBV6-5 to TRBJ2-7; TRBD1 agrees at 8 bases. The V gene end was trimmed by 0 bases and the J gene end by 4 bases; junction bases not matched to a gene: 5. Germline V gene data show CDR1 as MNHEY and CDR2 as SVGAGI. This CDR3 is 15 amino acids long. In nucleotides, the CDR3 is TGTGCCAGCAGTTACTCGACAGGGGCCGGGTACGAGCAGTACTTC. Protein sequence: CASSYSTGAGYEQYF.